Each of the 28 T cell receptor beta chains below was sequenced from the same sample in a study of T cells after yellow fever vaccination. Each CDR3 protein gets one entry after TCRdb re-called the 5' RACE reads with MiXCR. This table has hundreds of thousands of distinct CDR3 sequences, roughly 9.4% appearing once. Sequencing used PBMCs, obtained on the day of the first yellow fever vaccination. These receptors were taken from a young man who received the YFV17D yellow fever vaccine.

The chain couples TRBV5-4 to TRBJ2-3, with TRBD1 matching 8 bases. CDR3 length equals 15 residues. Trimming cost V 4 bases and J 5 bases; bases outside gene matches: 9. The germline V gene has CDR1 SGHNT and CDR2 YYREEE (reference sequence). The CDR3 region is CASSETGTGLDTQYF. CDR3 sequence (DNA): TGTGCCAGCAGCGAGACCGGGACAGGCCTAGATACGCAGTATTTT.

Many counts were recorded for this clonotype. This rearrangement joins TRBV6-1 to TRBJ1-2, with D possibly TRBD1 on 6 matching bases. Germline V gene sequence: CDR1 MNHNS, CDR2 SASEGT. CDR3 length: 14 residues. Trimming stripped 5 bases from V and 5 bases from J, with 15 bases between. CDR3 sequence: CASSQTGQIYGYTF. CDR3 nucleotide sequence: TGTGCCAGCAGTCAAACAGGACAGATTTATGGCTACACCTTC.

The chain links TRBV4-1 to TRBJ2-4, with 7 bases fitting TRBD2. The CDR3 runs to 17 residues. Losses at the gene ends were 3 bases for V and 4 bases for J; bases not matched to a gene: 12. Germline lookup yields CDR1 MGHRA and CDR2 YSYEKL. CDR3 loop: CASSQGRAREGKNIQYF. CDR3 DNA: TGCGCCAGCAGCCAGGGACGAGCCAGGGAGGGGAAAAACATTCAGTACTTC.

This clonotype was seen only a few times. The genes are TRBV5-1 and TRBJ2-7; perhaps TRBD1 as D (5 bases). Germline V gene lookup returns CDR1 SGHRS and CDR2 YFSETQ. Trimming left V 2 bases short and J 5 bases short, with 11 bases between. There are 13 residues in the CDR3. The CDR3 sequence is CASSLRGLDEQYF. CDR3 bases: TGCGCCAGCAGCTTAAGGGGCTTGGACGAGCAGTACTTC.

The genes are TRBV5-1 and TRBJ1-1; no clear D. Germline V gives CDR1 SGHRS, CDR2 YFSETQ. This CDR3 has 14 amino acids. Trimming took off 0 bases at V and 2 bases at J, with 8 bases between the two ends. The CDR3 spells CASSLVDLNTEAFF. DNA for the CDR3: TGCGCCAGCAGCTTGGTAGATCTTAACACTGAAGCTTTCTTT. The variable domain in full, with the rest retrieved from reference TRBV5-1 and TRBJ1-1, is KAGVTQTPRYLIKTRGQQVTLSCSPISGHRSVSWYQQTPGQGLQFLFEYFSETQRNKGNFPGRFSGRQFSNSRSEMNVSTLELGDSALYLCASSLVDLNTEAFFGQGTRLTVV.

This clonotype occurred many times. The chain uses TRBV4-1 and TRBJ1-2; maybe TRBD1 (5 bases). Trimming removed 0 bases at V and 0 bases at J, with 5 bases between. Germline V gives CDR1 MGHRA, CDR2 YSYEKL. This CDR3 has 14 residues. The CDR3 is CASSQEQANYGYTF. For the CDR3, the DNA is TGCGCCAGCAGCCAAGAACAGGCTAACTATGGCTACACCTTC.

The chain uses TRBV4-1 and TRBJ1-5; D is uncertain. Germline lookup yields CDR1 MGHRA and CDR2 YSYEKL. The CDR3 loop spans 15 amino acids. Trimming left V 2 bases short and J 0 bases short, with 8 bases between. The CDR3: CASSQRLYSNQPQHF. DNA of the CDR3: TGCGCCAGCAGCCAAAGATTATATAGCAATCAGCCCCAGCATTTT.

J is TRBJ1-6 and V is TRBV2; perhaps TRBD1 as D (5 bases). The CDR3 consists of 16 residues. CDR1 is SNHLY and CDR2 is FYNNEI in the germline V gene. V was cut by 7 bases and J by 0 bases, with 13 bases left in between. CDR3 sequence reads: CASTPTASSYNSPLHF. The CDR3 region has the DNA TGTGCCAGCACCCCGACAGCAAGCTCCTATAATTCACCCCTCCACTTT. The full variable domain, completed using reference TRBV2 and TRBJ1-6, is EPEVTQTPSHQVTQMGQEVILRCVPISNHLYFYWYRQILGQKVEFLVSFYNNEISEKSEIFDDQFSVERPDGSNFTLKIRSTKLEDSAMYFCASTPTASSYNSPLHFGNGTRLTVT.

In DNA form, the CDR3 reads TGTGCCAGCAGGCCCGAGGGGTACTCCTTCTATGGCTACACCTTC. It translates to CASRPEGYSFYGYTF. The J gene is TRBJ1-2, the V gene TRBV27; a weak D match, TRBD1 (5 bases). The V and J ends lost 6 bases and 4 bases respectively, with 18 bases between them. This CDR3 spans 15 amino acids. Germline lookup yields CDR1 MNHEY and CDR2 SMNVEV (reference sequence).

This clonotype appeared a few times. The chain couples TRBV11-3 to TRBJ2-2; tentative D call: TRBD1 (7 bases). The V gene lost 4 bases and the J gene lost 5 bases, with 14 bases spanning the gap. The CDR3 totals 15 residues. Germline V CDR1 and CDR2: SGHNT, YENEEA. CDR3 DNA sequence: TGTGCCAGCAGCTCAGGGGGGTTGGAGACCGGGGAGCTGTTTTTT. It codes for CASSSGGLETGELFF.

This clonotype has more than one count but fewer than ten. The CDR3 sequence is CASSETDRGAQYV. CDR3 bases: TGTGCCAGCAGTGAAACGGACAGGGGGGCGCAGTACGTC. V gene TRBV2 combines with J gene TRBJ2-7, with TRBD1 matching 10 bases. The CDR3 consists of 13 residues. Unmatched junction bases numbered 4, after V lost 2 bases and J lost 9 bases. Germline values: CDR1 SNHLY, CDR2 FYNNEI.

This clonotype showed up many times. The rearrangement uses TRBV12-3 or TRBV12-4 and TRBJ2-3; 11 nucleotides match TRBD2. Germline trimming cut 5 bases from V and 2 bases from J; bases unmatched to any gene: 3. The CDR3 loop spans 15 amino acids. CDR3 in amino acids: CASSILAGDTDTQYF. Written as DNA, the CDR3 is TGTGCCAGCAGTATACTAGCGGGGGACACAGATACGCAGTATTTT.

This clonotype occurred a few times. In DNA, the CDR3 is TGTGCCAGCAGGCTCCGACAGGGGAATAATTCACCCCTCCACTTT. Translated: CASRLRQGNNSPLHF. The gene calls are TRBV12-3 or TRBV12-4 and TRBJ1-6, with 8 positions matching TRBD1. The trim removed 6 bases at V and 5 bases at J, leaving 6 bases unmatched. The CDR3 totals 15 residues.

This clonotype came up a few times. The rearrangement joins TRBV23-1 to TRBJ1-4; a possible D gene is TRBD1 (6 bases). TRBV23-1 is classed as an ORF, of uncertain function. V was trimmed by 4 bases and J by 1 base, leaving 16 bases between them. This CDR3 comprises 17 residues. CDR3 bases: TGCGCCAGCAGTCCGGGACATTGCCTCTTAACTAATGAAAAACTGTTTTTT. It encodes CASSPGHCLLTNEKLFF.

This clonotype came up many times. Here the CDR3 DNA reads TGTGCCAGCAGTTTCGAAGGTTCACCCCTCCACTTT. Translating it yields CASSFEGSPLHF. The rearrangement joins TRBV12-3 or TRBV12-4 to TRBJ1-6; no firm D call. The CDR3 is 12 amino acids. With 3 bases removed from V and 9 bases from J, the gap between germline ends came to 6 bases.

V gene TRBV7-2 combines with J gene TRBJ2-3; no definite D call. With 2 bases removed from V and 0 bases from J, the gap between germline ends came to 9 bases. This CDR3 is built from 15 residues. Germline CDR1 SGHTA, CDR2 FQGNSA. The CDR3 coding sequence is TGTGCCAGCAGCTTATTTCCGGCTAGCACAGATACGCAGTATTTT. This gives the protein CASSLFPASTDTQYF. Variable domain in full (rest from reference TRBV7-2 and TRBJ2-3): GAGVSQSPSNKVTEKGKDVELRCDPISGHTALYWYRQSLGQGLEFLIYFQGNSAPDKSGLPSDRFSAERTGGSVSTLTIQRTQQEDSAVYLCASSLFPASTDTQYFGPGTRLTVL.

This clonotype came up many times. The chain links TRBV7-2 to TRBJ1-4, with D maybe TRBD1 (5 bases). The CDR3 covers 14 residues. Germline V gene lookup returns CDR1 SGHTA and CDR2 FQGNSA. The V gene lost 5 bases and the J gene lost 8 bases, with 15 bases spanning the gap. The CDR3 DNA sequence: TGTGCCAGCAGCAAGGGACCCAGGCGAGAAAAACTGTTTTTT. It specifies CASSKGPRREKLFF.

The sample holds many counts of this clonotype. The CDR3 here is CASSQDLGGPYNEQFF. The CDR3 region has the DNA TGTGCCAGCAGCCAAGATCTTGGGGGGCCCTACAATGAGCAGTTCTTC. The chain joins TRBV14 to TRBJ2-1, with D tentatively TRBD1 or TRBD2 (6 bases each). V lost 0 bases to trimming and J lost 2 bases, with 11 bases between them. The length of the CDR3 is 16 residues. CDR1 and CDR2 (germline): SGHDN, FVKESK.

In nucleotides, the CDR3 is TGCGCCAGCAGCCAGGGGACAGGGTATAGCAATCAGCCCCAGCATTTT. It specifies CASSQGTGYSNQPQHF. The V and J genes are TRBV4-3 and TRBJ1-5; 9 bases are a match to TRBD1. The CDR3 is 16 amino acids. Germline-derived CDR1 and CDR2 are LGHNA and YSLEER. The V segment lost 3 bases and the J segment 0 bases; nucleotides outside the gene matches: 3.

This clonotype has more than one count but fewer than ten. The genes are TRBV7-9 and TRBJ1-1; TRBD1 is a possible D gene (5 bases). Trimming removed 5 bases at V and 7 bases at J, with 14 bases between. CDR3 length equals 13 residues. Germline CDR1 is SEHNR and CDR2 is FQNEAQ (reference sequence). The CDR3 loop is CASSLLLDSEAFF. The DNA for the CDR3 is TGTGCCAGCAGCCTTCTATTAGACAGTGAAGCTTTCTTT.

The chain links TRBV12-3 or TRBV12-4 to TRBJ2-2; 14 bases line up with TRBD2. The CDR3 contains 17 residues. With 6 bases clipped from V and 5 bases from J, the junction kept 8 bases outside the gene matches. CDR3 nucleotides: TGTGCCAGCAGACCTGCGGGACTAGCGGGGGATACCGGGGAGCTGTTTTTT. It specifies CASRPAGLAGDTGELFF.

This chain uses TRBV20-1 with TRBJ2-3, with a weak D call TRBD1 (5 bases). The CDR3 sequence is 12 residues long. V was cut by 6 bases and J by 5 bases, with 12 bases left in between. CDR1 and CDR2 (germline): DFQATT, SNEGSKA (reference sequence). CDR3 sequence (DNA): TGCAGTGCGATAAATCAGGGAGATACGCAGTATTTT. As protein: CSAINQGDTQYF.

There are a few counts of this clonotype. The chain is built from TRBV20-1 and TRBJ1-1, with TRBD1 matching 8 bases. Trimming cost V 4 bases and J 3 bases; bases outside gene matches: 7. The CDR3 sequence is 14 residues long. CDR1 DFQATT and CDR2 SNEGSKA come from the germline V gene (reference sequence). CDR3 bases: TGCAGTGCTACAGGGGGCCCACCGGACACTGAAGCTTTCTTT. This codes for CSATGGPPDTEAFF.

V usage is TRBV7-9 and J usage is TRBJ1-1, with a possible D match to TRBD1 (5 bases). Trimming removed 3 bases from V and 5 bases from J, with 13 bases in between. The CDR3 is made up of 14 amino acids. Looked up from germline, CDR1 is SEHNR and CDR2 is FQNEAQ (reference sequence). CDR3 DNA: TGTGCCAGCAGCTTGTGGACGGGGGAGACTGAAGCTTTCTTT. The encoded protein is CASSLWTGETEAFF.

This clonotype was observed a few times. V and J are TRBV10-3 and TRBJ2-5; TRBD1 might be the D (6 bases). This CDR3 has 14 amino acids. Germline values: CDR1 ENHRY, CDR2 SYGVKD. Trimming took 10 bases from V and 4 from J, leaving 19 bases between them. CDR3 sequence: CATSAGAGAETQYF. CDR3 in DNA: TGTGCCACCTCGGCGGGTGCAGGGGCAGAGACCCAGTACTTC.

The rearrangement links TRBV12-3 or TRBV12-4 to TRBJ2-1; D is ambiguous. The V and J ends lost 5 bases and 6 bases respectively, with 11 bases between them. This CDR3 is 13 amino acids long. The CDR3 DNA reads TGTGCCAGCAGTCCGACCGCCCCCAATGAGCAGTTCTTC. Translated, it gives CASSPTAPNEQFF.

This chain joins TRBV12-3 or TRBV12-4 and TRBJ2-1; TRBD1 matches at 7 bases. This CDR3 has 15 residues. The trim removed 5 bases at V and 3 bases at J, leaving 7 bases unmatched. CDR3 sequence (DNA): TGTGCCAGCAGTAAAACGGGACAGAGCTACAATGAGCAGTTCTTC. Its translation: CASSKTGQSYNEQFF.

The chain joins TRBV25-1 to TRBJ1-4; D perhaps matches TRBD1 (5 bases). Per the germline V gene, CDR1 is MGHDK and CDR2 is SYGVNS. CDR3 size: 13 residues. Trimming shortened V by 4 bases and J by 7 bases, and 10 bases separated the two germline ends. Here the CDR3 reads CASSGVQGEKLFF. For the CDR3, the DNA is TGTGCCAGCAGTGGGGTGCAGGGTGAAAAACTGTTTTTT. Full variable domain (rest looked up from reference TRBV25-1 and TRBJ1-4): EADIYQTPRYLVIGTGKKITLECSQTMGHDKMYWYQQDPGMELHLIHYSYGVNSTEKGDLSSESTVSRIRTEHFPLTLESARPSHTSQYLCASSGVQGEKLFFGSGTQLSVL.